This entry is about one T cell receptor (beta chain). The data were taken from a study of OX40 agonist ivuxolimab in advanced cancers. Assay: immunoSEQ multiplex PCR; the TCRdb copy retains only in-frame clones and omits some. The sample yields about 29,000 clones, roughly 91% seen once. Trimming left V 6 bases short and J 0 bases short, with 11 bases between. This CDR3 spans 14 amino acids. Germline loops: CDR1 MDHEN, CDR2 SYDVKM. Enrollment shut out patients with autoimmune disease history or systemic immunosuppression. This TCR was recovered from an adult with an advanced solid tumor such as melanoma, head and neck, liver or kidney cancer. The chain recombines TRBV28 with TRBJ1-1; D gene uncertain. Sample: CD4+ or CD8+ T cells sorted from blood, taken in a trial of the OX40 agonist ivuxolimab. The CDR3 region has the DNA TGTGCCAGCAGGCCCGACAAAATGAACACTGAAGCTTTCTTT. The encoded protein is CASRPDKMNTEAFF.